Each of the 27 T cell receptor beta chains below was sequenced from the same sample in a study of blood T cells in healthy people across ages. Alongside a J-beta primer mix, a sample-barcoded 5' primer served in a second PCR lasting about 7 to 11 cycles. TCRdb fed the 5' RACE reads into MiXCR, producing one record per CDR3 protein. The sample holds fewer than 900,000 distinct CDR3 sequences, 35% to 40% seen once. The sample taken for sequencing was blood. These receptors all come from a young man in good health.

J is TRBJ2-3 and V is TRBV2; no definite D call. CDR1 SNHLY and CDR2 FYNNEI come from the germline V gene. The CDR3 runs 13 residues. Trimming pared 0 bases from V and 7 bases from J, leaving 8 bases between. In nucleotides, the CDR3 is TGTGCCAGCAGTGAAGCGTCGGCCAATACGCAGTATTTT. The encoded protein is CASSEASANTQYF.

This clonotype was seen repeatedly, ten times or more. V gene TRBV2 combines with J gene TRBJ2-3; TRBD1 aligns across 10 bases. This CDR3 is built from 16 residues. The germline CDR1 and CDR2 sequences are SNHLY and FYNNEI. V trimming: 1 base; J trimming: 3 bases; junction bases outside the gene matches: 4. The CDR3: CASSEERDRGTDTQYF. The CDR3 coding sequence is TGTGCCAGCAGTGAAGAAAGGGACAGGGGTACAGATACGCAGTATTTT.

This chain uses TRBV4-3 with TRBJ1-6; TRBD1 matches 8 bases. Trimming at V came to 0 bases and at J to 7 bases, leaving 8 bases not matched to a gene. This CDR3 has 17 residues. CDR1 and CDR2 (germline): LGHNA, YSLEER. The CDR3 spells CASSQDGDRLRNSPLHF. CDR3 sequence (DNA): TGCGCCAGCAGCCAAGACGGGGACAGGTTGAGAAATTCACCCCTCCACTTT.

In the case of this clonotype: One junction end disagrees with the germline gene, perhaps due to a read error. This sequence joins TRBV5-5 and TRBJ1-2; 8 nucleotides agree with TRBD1. The CDR3 length is 14 residues. Germline V gene sequence: CDR1 SGHKS, CDR2 YYEKEE (reference sequence). The DNA of the CDR3 is TGTGCCAGCAGATTGGTGCAGGGGGCCTATGGCTACACCTTC. This codes for CASRLVQGAYGYTF.

This clonotype was counted only a few times. The chain links TRBV7-2 to TRBJ2-3, with D possibly being TRBD2 (6 bases). This CDR3 region has 14 residues. Germline V gene lookup returns CDR1 SGHTA and CDR2 FQGNSA. Trimming removed 4 bases from V and 4 bases from J, with 12 bases in between. In DNA, the CDR3 is TGTGCCAGCAGCTCGGGACTCGCCCCAGATACGCAGTATTTT. Translating gives CASSSGLAPDTQYF.

The chain joins TRBV5-1 to TRBJ1-1; D not certain. CDR3 length equals 15 residues. The V end was cut by 1 base, the J end by 0 bases, with 10 bases between. Germline CDR1 is SGHRS and CDR2 is YFSETQ. CDR3 in DNA: TGCGCCAGCAGCTTGCCCGACGGGATGAACACTGAAGCTTTCTTT. It specifies CASSLPDGMNTEAFF.

In its sample, this clonotype was seen many times. The gene calls are TRBV10-3 and TRBJ1-5, with TRBD1 identical over 7 bases. The germline CDR1 and CDR2 sequences are ENHRY and SYGVKD. This CDR3 spans 14 amino acids. With V trimmed by 5 bases and J by 6 bases, 7 bases remained unmatched. CDR3 protein: CAISRQGDGQPQHF. CDR3 coding DNA: TGTGCCATCAGTCGACAGGGCGACGGTCAGCCCCAGCATTTT.

This clonotype was recorded many times. The chain carries TRBV9 and TRBJ2-7, with TRBD2 matching 16 bases. The V gene's germline CDR1 is SGDLS and CDR2 YYNGEE. J was trimmed by 0 bases and V by 4 bases; bases with no gene match: 10. The length of the CDR3 is 19 residues. DNA of the CDR3: TGTGCCAGCAGCCCCCGCCCCGGGACTAGCGGGGGGGGCTCCTACGAGCAGTACTTC. The encoded protein is CASSPRPGTSGGGSYEQYF.

This clonotype was seen many times. V usage is TRBV4-2 and J usage is TRBJ2-5; D is ambiguous. The CDR3 totals 13 residues. Germline-derived CDR1 and CDR2 are LGHNA and YNFKEQ. With 3 bases removed from V and 1 base from J, the gap between germline ends came to 6 bases. The CDR3 loop reads CASSHRSQETQYF. The CDR3 nucleotides are TGTGCCAGCAGCCATAGGTCCCAAGAGACCCAGTACTTC.

The sample holds a few counts of this clonotype. CDR3: CSARDAGPDSPLHF. CDR3 sequence (DNA): TGCAGTGCTAGAGATGCAGGGCCCGATTCACCCCTCCACTTT. The chain couples TRBV20-1 to TRBJ1-6, with D maybe TRBD1 (5 bases). The ends were cut back, 0 bases at V and 8 bases at J, with 11 bases in the middle. The CDR3 runs 14 residues. Germline-derived CDR1 and CDR2 are DFQATT and SNEGSKA (reference sequence).

The sample holds many counts of this clonotype. V is TRBV10-3 and J is TRBJ2-3; D possibly corresponds to TRBD1 (7 bases). The CDR3 covers 15 residues. V lost 6 bases, J lost 4 bases, and 17 bases lay in between. Germline V gives CDR1 ENHRY, CDR2 SYGVKD. CDR3 sequence: CAIRGGTDKPDTQYF. CDR3 nucleotide sequence: TGTGCCATCAGGGGCGGGACAGATAAGCCAGATACGCAGTATTTT.

A single count supports this clonotype. V usage is TRBV10-3 and J usage is TRBJ2-2; no reliable D call. V lost 3 bases and J lost 6, with 11 bases in between. The germline V gene has CDR1 ENHRY and CDR2 SYGVKD. The length of the CDR3 is 14 residues. The CDR3 DNA reads TGTGCCATCAGTGACGCGAAAGAGGCCGGGGAGCTGTTTTTT. Its protein product is CAISDAKEAGELFF.

The chain employs TRBV27 and TRBJ2-2, with 12 positions matching TRBD2. The V gene's germline CDR1 is MNHEY and CDR2 SMNVEV (reference sequence). The CDR3 totals 16 residues. Trimming removed 4 bases from V and 1 base from J; junction bases left unmatched: 1. CDR3 amino acids: CASSSGLAGNTGELFF. CDR3 in DNA: TGTGCCAGCAGTTCGGGACTAGCGGGGAACACCGGGGAGCTGTTTTTT.

A few counts support this clonotype. The V call is TRBV7-2, the J call TRBJ1-2, with D unclear. Germline loops: CDR1 SGHTA, CDR2 FQGNSA. V lost 4 bases, J lost 0 bases, and 6 bases lay in between. The CDR3 has 13 amino acids. The CDR3 sequence: CASSSVPNYGYTF. The DNA of the CDR3 is TGTGCCAGCAGCTCCGTACCTAACTATGGCTACACCTTC.

This clonotype has just one count. This clone may be a read error of a much larger clone one base away. The V gene is TRBV7-7, the J gene TRBJ2-1; TRBD2 might be the D (6 bases). This CDR3 comprises 14 residues. Germline CDR1 SSHAT, CDR2 FNYEAQ (reference sequence). Here the CDR3 DNA reads TGTGTTAGCTCGGCGGGGCCCTCCTACAATGAGCAGTTCTTC. Its translation: CVSSAGPSYNEQFF.

With regard to this clonotype: One end of the junction is discordant with germline, which a read error may explain. The chain is built from TRBV3-1 and TRBJ1-3, with TRBD1 as a possible D gene (5 bases). The CDR3 consists of 15 residues. Germline CDR1 is LGHDT and CDR2 is YNNKEL (reference sequence). CDR3 loop: CASSFTTVSGNTTYF. For the CDR3, the DNA is TGTGCCAGCAGTTTCACGACAGTCTCTGGAAACACCACATATTTT.

V and J are TRBV20-1 and TRBJ2-5; D call uncertain. CDR1 and CDR2 (germline): DFQATT, SNEGSKA (reference sequence). The CDR3 runs to 16 residues. Trimming removed 0 bases at V and 7 bases at J, with 21 bases between. In DNA, the CDR3 is TGCAGTGCTAGAGATATGGTAGGGATCGGCGAAGGGACCCAGTACTTC. It yields the protein CSARDMVGIGEGTQYF.

The chain couples TRBV7-2 to TRBJ2-2; 7 positions match TRBD1. V gave up 5 bases and J gave up 1 base; unmatched junction bases: 4. Per the germline V gene, CDR1 is SGHTA and CDR2 is FQGNSA. CDR3 size: 15 residues. The CDR3 DNA is TGTGCCAGCAGCGAACGACAGGGGAACACCGGGGAGCTGTTTTTT. Protein: CASSERQGNTGELFF.

Regarding this clonotype: This could be a read error, since a much larger clone is one nucleotide away. This chain uses TRBV12-3 or TRBV12-4 with TRBJ2-3; weak D call: TRBD1 (6 bases). The CDR3 is 15 residues long. CDR3 residues: CASTVQGRITDMQYF. The CDR3 coding sequence is TGTGCCAGCACCGTACAGGGAAGGATCACAGATATGCAGTATTTT.

This clonotype was seen only once. The V gene is TRBV28, the J gene TRBJ2-5; 7 bases are a match to TRBD2. The CDR3 extends over 12 amino acids. Germline V gene lookup returns CDR1 MDHEN and CDR2 SYDVKM. Unmatched junction bases numbered 3, after V lost 6 bases and J lost 5 bases. This chain's CDR3 is CASRQRGETQYF. For the CDR3, the DNA is TGTGCCAGCAGGCAGCGGGGTGAGACCCAGTACTTC. Combining the CDR3 with reference TRBV28 and TRBJ2-5 gives the whole variable domain DVKVTQSSRYLVKRTGEKVFLECVQDMDHENMFWYRQDPGLGLRLIYFSYDVKMKEKGDIPEGYSVSREKKERFSLILESASTNQTSMYLCASRQRGETQYFGPGTRLLVL.

Notes on this clonotype: Germline is not matched at one junction end, which may reflect a read error. The chain employs TRBV30 and TRBJ2-1; D uncertain. The germline gives CDR1 GTSNPN, CDR2 SVGIG (reference sequence). This CDR3 comprises 12 residues. CDR3 in DNA: TGTGACTGGAGTGAGTCTGGGTACGAGCAGTTCTTC. Amino acid sequence: CDWSESGYEQFF.

This clonotype was recorded many times. The rearrangement links TRBV14 to TRBJ2-3; D is possibly TRBD1 (5 bases). Looked up from germline, CDR1 is SGHDN and CDR2 is FVKESK. The CDR3 is 13 amino acids. Trimming took off 0 bases at V and 6 bases at J, with 7 bases between the two ends. Here the CDR3 reads CASSQEKGDTQYF. The CDR3 DNA follows: TGTGCCAGCAGCCAAGAGAAGGGGGATACGCAGTATTTT.

V gene TRBV11-2 combines with J gene TRBJ2-7; D uncertain. The DNA end favors TRBJ2-5, so the J call may be wrong. The CDR3 is 13 amino acids. Germline CDR1 SGHAT, CDR2 FQNNGV. DNA of the CDR3: TGTGCCAGCAGCTTAGAGATGCGGGAGACCCAGTACTTC. Its translation is CASSLEMRETQYF.

The V call is TRBV6-6, the J call TRBJ1-5; TRBD1 might be the D (5 bases). Germline CDR1 MNHNY, CDR2 SVGAGI (reference sequence). The V end was cut by 2 bases, the J end by 4 bases, with 9 bases between. The CDR3 has 14 residues. DNA of the CDR3: TGTGCCAGCAGTTACAAGGGGACGAATCAGCCCCAGCATTTT. This encodes CASSYKGTNQPQHF.

The J gene is TRBJ2-3, the V gene TRBV2, with a possible D match to TRBD2 (6 bases). Trimming removed 11 bases at V and 5 bases at J, with 20 bases between. The CDR3 spans 14 residues. Germline V gene sequence: CDR1 SNHLY, CDR2 FYNNEI. CDR3 sequence reads: CARNGGGVEDTQYF. CDR3 sequence (DNA): TGTGCCCGCAACGGCGGAGGGGTAGAAGATACGCAGTATTTT.

This clonotype was seen more than once but under ten times. The J gene is TRBJ1-6, the V gene TRBV27, with D possibly TRBD1 on 5 matching bases. Germline CDR1 is MNHEY and CDR2 is SMNVEV (reference sequence). V lost 5 bases to trimming and J lost 7 bases, with 15 bases between them. This CDR3 contains 15 residues. In nucleotides, the CDR3 is TGTGCCAGCAGTCTGAATCCGACAGTAAATTCACCCCTCCACTTT. Its translation is CASSLNPTVNSPLHF.

This clonotype occurred many times. This chain connects TRBV20-1 to TRBJ2-3; 10 positions match TRBD1. This CDR3 contains 15 residues. Trimming at V came to 5 bases and at J to 6 bases, leaving 11 bases not matched to a gene. From germline, CDR1 is DFQATT and CDR2 SNEGSKA (reference sequence). CDR3 nucleotides: TGCAGTGCTCGGGACAGGGGCCTAGCCTTTGATACGCAGTATTTT. This gives the protein CSARDRGLAFDTQYF.